The 5 T cell receptor beta chains given below trace back to one sample, sequenced in a study of neurological immune-mediated disorders. MiXCR was run by TCRdb on the 5' RACE reads, yielding one entry per CDR3 protein. The table shows about 95,000 distinct CDR3 sequences, with 3.5% to 4% occurring only once. Sequenced input: PBMCs. The receptors here all came from a woman in her late teens or twenties with multiple sclerosis.

This clonotype showed up many times. The V gene is TRBV12-3 or TRBV12-4, the J gene TRBJ2-3; 9 positions agree with TRBD2. This CDR3 is 15 amino acids long. Trimming at V came to 4 bases and at J to 6 bases, leaving 8 bases not matched to a gene. CDR3 amino acids: CASSWMTSGGDTQYF. DNA for the CDR3: TGTGCCAGCAGTTGGATGACTAGCGGAGGGGATACGCAGTATTTT.

This clonotype was detected many times. The CDR3 coding sequence is TGCGCCAGCAGCGCGGACAGTGGCGGCTACACCTTC. This translates into CASSADSGGYTF. The V and J genes are TRBV5-1 and TRBJ1-2; a possible D gene is TRBD1 (6 bases). The germline V gene has CDR1 SGHRS and CDR2 YFSETQ. V shed 4 bases and J shed 8 bases, with 12 bases lying between them. This CDR3 region has 12 residues.

In this sample, this clonotype turned up many times. Its ends do not fully match the called genes, so a read error is possible. The chain joins TRBV28 to TRBJ1-6, with D perhaps TRBD1 (5 bases). The germline gives CDR1 MDHEN, CDR2 SYDVKM. The CDR3 totals 14 residues. The DNA of the CDR3 is TGTGCCAGCAGTGGGACCCACTATAGTTCACCCCTCCACTTT. It codes for CASSGTHYSSPLHF.

J is TRBJ1-5 and V is TRBV19; weak D call: TRBD1 (5 bases). The CDR3 is 16 residues long. Per the germline V gene, CDR1 is LNHDA and CDR2 is SQIVND (reference sequence). V gave up 1 base and J gave up 0 bases, with 10 bases separating them. The CDR3 is CASSIGTPNSNQPQHF. CDR3 DNA sequence: TGTGCCAGTAGTATAGGGACACCAAATAGCAATCAGCCCCAGCATTTT.

This clonotype was seen many times. The gene calls are TRBV12-3 or TRBV12-4 and TRBJ1-3; TRBD1 matches at 7 bases. This CDR3 region has 15 residues. The J segment lost 2 bases and the V segment lost 5 bases, leaving 6 bases of the junction unmatched. This chain's CDR3 is CASSRPQGAGNTIYF. CDR3 nucleotides: TGTGCCAGCAGTCGACCCCAGGGGGCTGGAAACACCATATATTTT.